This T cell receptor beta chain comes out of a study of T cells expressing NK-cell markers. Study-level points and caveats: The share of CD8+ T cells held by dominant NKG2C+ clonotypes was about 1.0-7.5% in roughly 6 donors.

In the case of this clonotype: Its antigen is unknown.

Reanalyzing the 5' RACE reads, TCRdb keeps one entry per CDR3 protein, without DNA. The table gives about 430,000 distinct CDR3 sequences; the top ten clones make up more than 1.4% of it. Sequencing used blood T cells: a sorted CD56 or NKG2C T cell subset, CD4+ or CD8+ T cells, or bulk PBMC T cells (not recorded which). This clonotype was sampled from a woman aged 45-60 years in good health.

CDR3 sequence: CASRTGGPGNTIYF. The chain couples TRBV19 to TRBJ1-3; the TCRdb D gene call, TRBD1, has no DNA to confirm it. Germline V lookup: CDR1 LNHDA, CDR2 SQIVND (reference sequence). This CDR3 comprises 14 residues.